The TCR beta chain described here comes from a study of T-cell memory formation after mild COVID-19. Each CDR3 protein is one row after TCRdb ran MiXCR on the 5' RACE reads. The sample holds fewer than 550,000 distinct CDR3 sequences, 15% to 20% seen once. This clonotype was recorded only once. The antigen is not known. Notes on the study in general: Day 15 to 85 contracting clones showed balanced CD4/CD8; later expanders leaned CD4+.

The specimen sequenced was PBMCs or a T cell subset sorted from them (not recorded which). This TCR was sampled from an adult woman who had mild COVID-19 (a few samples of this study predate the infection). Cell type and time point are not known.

The DNA of the CDR3 is TGTGCCAGCAGCTCCGATGGGGGCGTCTATGGCTACACCTTC. Translation: CASSSDGGVYGYTF. This rearrangement joins TRBV5-6 to TRBJ1-2; tentative D call: TRBD1 (6 bases). Germline loops: CDR1 SGHDT, CDR2 YYEEEE. This CDR3 region has 14 residues. V was shortened by 3 bases and J by 4 bases, with 13 bases between the two germline ends.